Listed below are T cell receptor beta chains from one sample, sequenced in a study of shared clonotypes between healthy human individuals. The data were produced by immunoSEQ multiplex PCR, yet TCRdb's version contains in-frame clones alone and is incomplete. The sample shows approximately 2.5 million clones, 80% to 95% of them seen only once. Material for sequencing was naive CD4+ T cells from PBMCs. The receptors come from a man in his late teens or twenties in good health. Some clones in this sample may be carry-over from other donors' samples. Each CDR3 is given with its conserved first and last residue. D genes are given only for firm matches. Size tells how often a clone was seen (once, few, many) or the class of an expanded clone, and some rows leave it out.

d_call j_call v_call clone_size cdr3_nt cdr3_aa
- TRBJ2-2 TRBV27 - TGTGCCAGCAGTTTATCCCCTTCCCGGACAGAATGGACCGGGGAGCTGTTTTTT CASSLSPSRTEWTGELFF
- TRBJ1-4 TRBV2 - TGTGCCAGCAGTGAAGACAGGTTCGGGTCTAATGAAAAACTGTTTTTT CASSEDRFGSNEKLFF
- TRBJ1-5 TRBV6-1 - TGTGCCAGCAGTGAGATCTGGGTGAGCAATCAGCCCCAGCATTTT CASSEIWVSNQPQHF
TRBD1 TRBJ2-7 TRBV10-3 - TGTGCCATCAGGGGCCCGGACAGGGACTCCTACGAGCAGTACTTC CAIRGPDRDSYEQYF
TRBD2 TRBJ2-2 TRBV7-3 - TGTGCCAGCAGCTTAGGAGGGACTAGCACCGGGGAGCTGTTTTTT CASSLGGTSTGELFF
TRBD2 TRBJ2-5 TRBV7-2 - TGTGCCAGCAGCTTTGCGGGAGGGCCCCAAGAGACCCAGTACTTC CASSFAGGPQETQYF
- TRBJ2-1 TRBV2 - TGTGCCAGCAGCCCCCAGGGGGGGTCGAGCAATGAGCAGTTCTTC CASSPQGGSSNEQFF
- TRBJ2-7 TRBV5-1 - TGCGCCAGCAGTATGCTGGGGCCCTACGAGCAGTACTTC CASSMLGPYEQYF
- TRBJ2-7 TRBV27 - TGTGCCAGCAGTTTATACCATGGCGAGCAGTACTTC CASSLYHGEQYF
TRBD1 TRBJ1-1 TRBV18 - TGTGCCAGCTCAGAGACAGGGGCTGAAGCTTTCTTT CASSETGAEAFF
TRBD1 TRBJ1-1 TRBV29-1 - TGCAGCGTTGCCGGGACAGGGGAATTAGCTTTCTTT CSVAGTGELAFF
TRBD2 TRBJ2-2 TRBV18 - TGTGCCAGCTCACCCGGACTAGCGGAAATTACCGGGGAGCTGTTTTTT CASSPGLAEITGELFF
TRBD2 TRBJ2-7 TRBV6-6 - TGTGCCAGCAGTTACTTGGGGGGGACCTACGAGCAGTACTTC CASSYLGGTYEQYF
- TRBJ2-2 TRBV30 few TGTGCCTGGAGTGTAGGGGGGCCCGGGGAGCTGTTTTTT CAWSVGGPGELFF
- TRBJ1-3 TRBV7-2 - TGTGCCAGCAGCCCGATACAGCTCTACTCTGGAAACACCATATATTTT CASSPIQLYSGNTIYF
TRBD1 TRBJ1-4 TRBV6-1 - TGTGCCAGCAGTGAGGGACAGGGCGGAGAAAAACTGTTTTTT CASSEGQGGEKLFF
- TRBJ1-5 TRBV18 - TGTGCCAGCTCACCTACAGGGAGCCAGCCCCAGCATTTT CASSPTGSQPQHF
- TRBJ1-5 TRBV5-1 - TGCGCCAGCAGCTCCGGGACGGTTGGTCAGCCCCAGCATTTT CASSSGTVGQPQHF
TRBD2 TRBJ2-7 TRBV18 - TGTGCCAGCTCACCCTCGGCGGGAGGTGAGCAGTACTTC CASSPSAGGEQYF
- TRBJ1-2 TRBV29-1 - TGCAGCGTTGAAATTCAACCCAACTATGGCTACACCTTC CSVEIQPNYGYTF
- TRBJ1-5 TRBV18 - TGTGCCAGCTCACCAATATCAGAGAATCAGCCCCAGCATTTT CASSPISENQPQHF
TRBD1 TRBJ1-1 TRBV5-4 - TGTGCCAGCAGCTCCCCGGGACAGGGTAGAACTGAAGCTTTCTTT CASSSPGQGRTEAFF
TRBD2 TRBJ2-3 TRBV30 - TGTGCCTGGAGTGTATGGGGTAGCGGGAGGTCAGATACGCAGTATTTT CAWSVWGSGRSDTQYF
- TRBJ1-3 TRBV7-3 - TGTGCCAGCAGCTTAACCGGGGACGGTGGAAACACCATATATTTT CASSLTGDGGNTIYF
- TRBJ2-3 TRBV27 - TGTGCCAGCAGTTCCCGGCAGGGCACAGATACGCAGTATTTT CASSSRQGTDTQYF
TRBD1 TRBJ2-7 TRBV25-1 - TGTGCCAGCAGAGGTGGGACAGACTCCTACGAGCAGTACTTC CASRGGTDSYEQYF
TRBD1 TRBJ1-2 TRBV7-2 - TGTGCCAGCAGCCCCCAGGGGACAGTTCCCTATGGCTACACCTTC CASSPQGTVPYGYTF
- TRBJ2-1 TRBV19 - TGTGCCAGTAGTATACACGGGGGCTCCTACAATGAGCAGTTCTTC CASSIHGGSYNEQFF
- TRBJ2-2 TRBV5-1 once TGCGCCAGCAGCCCGGGGGCGAACACCGGGGAGCTGTTTTTT CASSPGANTGELFF
- TRBJ2-2 TRBV6-1 - TGTGCCAGCAGTGAACAACTCCCCGGTCCAGGGGACTACGGGGAGCTGTTTTTT CASSEQLPGPGDYGELFF
- TRBJ1-1 TRBV29-1 few TGCAGCGTAAAAGACAGCGGGACTGAAGCTTTCTTT CSVKDSGTEAFF
- TRBJ1-3 TRBV5-4 once TGTGCCAGCAGCTTGGTTCGGACTGGTGGAAACACCATATATTTT CASSLVRTGGNTIYF
- TRBJ2-5 TRBV6-1 - TGTGCCAGCAGTGCGGGGGTCGGGGAGACCCAGTACTTC CASSAGVGETQYF
TRBD1 TRBJ1-1 TRBV6-5 - TGTGCCAGCAGTGAAGCGGGAGGACAGGGCGCTTTCTTT CASSEAGGQGAFF
- TRBJ2-7 TRBV28 - TGTGCCAGCAGTCAAATGGGGGCCTCCTCCTACGAGCAGTACTTC CASSQMGASSYEQYF
- TRBJ2-3 TRBV28 - TGTGCCAGCAGTCCGGCTCTATTCGCTGGCACAGATACGCAGTATTTT CASSPALFAGTDTQYF
- TRBJ2-1 TRBV5-4 - TGTGCCAGCAGCTCCTCGGCCCACAATGAGCAGTTCTTC CASSSSAHNEQFF